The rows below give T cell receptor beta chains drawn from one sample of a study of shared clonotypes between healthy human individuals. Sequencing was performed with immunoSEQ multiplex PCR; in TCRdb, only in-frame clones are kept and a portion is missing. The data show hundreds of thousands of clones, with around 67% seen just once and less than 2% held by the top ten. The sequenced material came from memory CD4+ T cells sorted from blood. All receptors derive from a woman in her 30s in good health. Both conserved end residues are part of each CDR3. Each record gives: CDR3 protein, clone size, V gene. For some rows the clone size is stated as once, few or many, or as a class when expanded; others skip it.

cdr3_aa: CASSSLGGSAGKQYF; clone_size: -; v_call: TRBV28
cdr3_aa: CASSQGSTSTDTQYF; clone_size: -; v_call: TRBV5-8
cdr3_aa: CASSEKGQVHTEAFF; clone_size: -; v_call: TRBV6-1
cdr3_aa: CASSYVGSTSYNEQFF; clone_size: -; v_call: TRBV6-6
cdr3_aa: CASSLSGSSYNEQFF; clone_size: many; v_call: TRBV2
cdr3_aa: CASSLQGAYEQYF; clone_size: -; v_call: TRBV5-5
cdr3_aa: CASSLAGTSTDTQYF; clone_size: -; v_call: TRBV27
cdr3_aa: CASSSRVSYEQYF; clone_size: -; v_call: TRBV5-6
cdr3_aa: CASSPGVTGNTIYF; clone_size: -; v_call: TRBV11-2
cdr3_aa: CASSPRQGLDTQYF; clone_size: -; v_call: TRBV2
cdr3_aa: CSVAAGAVDGEQFF; clone_size: -; v_call: TRBV29-1
cdr3_aa: CASSQDRRLGLTSGRYNEQFF; clone_size: many; v_call: TRBV4-2
cdr3_aa: CSVEKPGRMNTEAFF; clone_size: once; v_call: TRBV29-1
cdr3_aa: CASSLAQTYSSYEQYF; clone_size: -; v_call: TRBV28
cdr3_aa: CASSEQGGQTQYF; clone_size: many; v_call: TRBV2
cdr3_aa: CASRAVKGPGNTIYF; clone_size: -; v_call: TRBV7-6
cdr3_aa: CASSEPPGGWETQYF; clone_size: -; v_call: TRBV25-1
cdr3_aa: CASSLGLAGAADTQYF; clone_size: -; v_call: TRBV5-1
cdr3_aa: CASTKGGRDNQPQHF; clone_size: -; v_call: TRBV6-6
cdr3_aa: CASSLVGNEQFF; clone_size: -; v_call: TRBV7-9
cdr3_aa: CASGGTAIYEQYF; clone_size: many; v_call: TRBV10-2
cdr3_aa: CASSGRDRGSGEQYF; clone_size: few; v_call: TRBV6-1
cdr3_aa: CASSPAGTGDYEQYF; clone_size: few; v_call: TRBV6-7
cdr3_aa: CASSYSGEIYEQYF; clone_size: many; v_call: TRBV5-1
cdr3_aa: CASSIRVNTEAFF; clone_size: -; v_call: TRBV19
cdr3_aa: CASSPGTGGGQPQHF; clone_size: -; v_call: TRBV9
cdr3_aa: CASSLRDTGELFF; clone_size: -; v_call: TRBV7-9
cdr3_aa: CASSLDGRSSGRSYEQYF; clone_size: -; v_call: TRBV11-2
cdr3_aa: CASRDRPGLAQETQYF; clone_size: -; v_call: TRBV19
cdr3_aa: CASSHRQGAGVETQYF; clone_size: -; v_call: TRBV28
cdr3_aa: CASSQSLQGDTEAFF; clone_size: many; v_call: TRBV23-1
cdr3_aa: CASSLAYREKSNEQFF; clone_size: -; v_call: TRBV11-3
cdr3_aa: CASSQLGQGRGYTF; clone_size: -; v_call: TRBV4-1
cdr3_aa: CASSVGQTQYF; clone_size: -; v_call: TRBV4-1
cdr3_aa: CAISGNEGGYTF; clone_size: -; v_call: TRBV10-3
cdr3_aa: CASSPRGLAVNTGELFF; clone_size: once; v_call: TRBV5-1
cdr3_aa: CATSRVGYQETQYF; clone_size: -; v_call: TRBV15
cdr3_aa: CASGRRRQGVTTADQPQHF; clone_size: -; v_call: TRBV27
cdr3_aa: CSAGTEYGYTF; clone_size: many; v_call: TRBV20-1
cdr3_aa: CASSVSGSAYNEQFF; clone_size: few; v_call: TRBV7-2
cdr3_aa: CASSLGTSGRRHEQYF; clone_size: -; v_call: TRBV27
cdr3_aa: CASSFWREETQYF; clone_size: -; v_call: TRBV5-8
cdr3_aa: CASSSRTGGSGNTIYF; clone_size: few; v_call: TRBV27
cdr3_aa: CASSPATSGTYEQYF; clone_size: -; v_call: TRBV18
cdr3_aa: CSVAESGDTGELFF; clone_size: many; v_call: TRBV29-1
cdr3_aa: CASTSGQLVGYTF; clone_size: -; v_call: TRBV13
cdr3_aa: CASSIGGGTDTQYF; clone_size: -; v_call: TRBV28
cdr3_aa: CASSSSSGGNYGYTF; clone_size: -; v_call: TRBV28
cdr3_aa: CASRKGPQGSYEQYF; clone_size: -; v_call: TRBV5-4
cdr3_aa: CASRRTAYNQPQHF; clone_size: -; v_call: TRBV28
cdr3_aa: CASSQDIGSGLIGEAFF; clone_size: -; v_call: TRBV14
cdr3_aa: CASSWGEKLFF; clone_size: -; v_call: TRBV28
cdr3_aa: CASSLEVLSNQPQHF; clone_size: -; v_call: TRBV7-2